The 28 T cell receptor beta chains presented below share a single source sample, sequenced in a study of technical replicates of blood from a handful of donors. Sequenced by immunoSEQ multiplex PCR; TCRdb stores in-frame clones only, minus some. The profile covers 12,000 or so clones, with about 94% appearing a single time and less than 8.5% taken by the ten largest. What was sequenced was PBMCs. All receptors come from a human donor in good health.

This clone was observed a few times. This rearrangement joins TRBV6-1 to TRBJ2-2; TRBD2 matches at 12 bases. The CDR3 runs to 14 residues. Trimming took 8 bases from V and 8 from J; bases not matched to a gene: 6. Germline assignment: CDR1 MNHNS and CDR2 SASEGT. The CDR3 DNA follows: TGTGCCAGCGATCGACTAGCGGGAGAAGGGGAGCTGTTTTTT. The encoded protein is CASDRLAGEGELFF.

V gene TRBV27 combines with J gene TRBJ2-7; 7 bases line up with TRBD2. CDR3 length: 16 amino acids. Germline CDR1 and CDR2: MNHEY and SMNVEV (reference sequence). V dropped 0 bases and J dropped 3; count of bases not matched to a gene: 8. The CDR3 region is CASSLSGLAVSYEQYF. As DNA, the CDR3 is TGTGCCAGCAGTTTATCAGGGCTAGCGGTAAGCTACGAGCAGTACTTC.

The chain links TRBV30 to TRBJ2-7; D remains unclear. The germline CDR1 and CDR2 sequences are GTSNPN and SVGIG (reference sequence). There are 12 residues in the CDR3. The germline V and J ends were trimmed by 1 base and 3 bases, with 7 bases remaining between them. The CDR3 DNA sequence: TGTGCCTGGAGTGGAATAGTCTACGAGCAGTACTTC. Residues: CAWSGIVYEQYF.

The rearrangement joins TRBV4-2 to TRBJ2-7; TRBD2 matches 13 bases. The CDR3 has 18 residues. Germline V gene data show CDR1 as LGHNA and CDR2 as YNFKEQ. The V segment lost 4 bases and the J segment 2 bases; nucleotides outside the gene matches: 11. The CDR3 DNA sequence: TGTGCCAGCAGCCTAGAGGGACTAGCGGGAACCCTAGCCTACGAGCAGTACTTC. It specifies CASSLEGLAGTLAYEQYF.

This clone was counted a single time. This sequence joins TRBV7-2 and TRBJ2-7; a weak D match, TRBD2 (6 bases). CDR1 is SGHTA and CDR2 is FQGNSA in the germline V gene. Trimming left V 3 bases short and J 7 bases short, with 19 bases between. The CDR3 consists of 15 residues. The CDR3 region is CASSFVALATEEQYF. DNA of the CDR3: TGTGCCAGCAGCTTCGTAGCTCTAGCGACGGAAGAGCAGTACTTC.

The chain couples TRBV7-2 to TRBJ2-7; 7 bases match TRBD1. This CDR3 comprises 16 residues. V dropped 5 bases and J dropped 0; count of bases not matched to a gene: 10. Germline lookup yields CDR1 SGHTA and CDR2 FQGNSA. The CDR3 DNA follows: TGTGCCAGCAGCCGGGACAGTACCTTGATCTCCTACGAGCAGTACTTC. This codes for CASSRDSTLISYEQYF.

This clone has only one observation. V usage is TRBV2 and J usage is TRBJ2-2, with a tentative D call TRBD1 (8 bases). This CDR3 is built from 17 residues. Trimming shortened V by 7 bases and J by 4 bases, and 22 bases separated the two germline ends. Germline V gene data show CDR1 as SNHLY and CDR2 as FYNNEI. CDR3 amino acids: CASIDDRGRGATGELFF. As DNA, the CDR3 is TGTGCCAGCATCGATGACAGGGGACGGGGGGCCACCGGGGAGCTGTTTTTT.

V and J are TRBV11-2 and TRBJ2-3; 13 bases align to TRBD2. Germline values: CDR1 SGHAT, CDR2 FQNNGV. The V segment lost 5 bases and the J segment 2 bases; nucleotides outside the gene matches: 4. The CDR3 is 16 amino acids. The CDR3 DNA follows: TGTGCCAGCAGCCGACTAGCGGGAGGCAACACAGATACGCAGTATTTT. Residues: CASSRLAGGNTDTQYF.

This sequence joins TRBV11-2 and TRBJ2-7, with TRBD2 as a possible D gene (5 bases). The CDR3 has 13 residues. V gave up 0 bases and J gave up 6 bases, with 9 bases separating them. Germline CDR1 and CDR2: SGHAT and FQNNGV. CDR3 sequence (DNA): TGTGCCAGCAGCTTAGATTTTGCGGGCGAGCAGTACTTC. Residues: CASSLDFAGEQYF.

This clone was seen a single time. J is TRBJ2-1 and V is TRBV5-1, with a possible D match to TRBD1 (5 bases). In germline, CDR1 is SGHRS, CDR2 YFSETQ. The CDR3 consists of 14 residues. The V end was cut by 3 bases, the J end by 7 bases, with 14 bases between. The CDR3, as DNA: TGCGCCAGCAGCTGGGATTATAGGGGTAATGAGCAGTTCTTC. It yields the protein CASSWDYRGNEQFF.

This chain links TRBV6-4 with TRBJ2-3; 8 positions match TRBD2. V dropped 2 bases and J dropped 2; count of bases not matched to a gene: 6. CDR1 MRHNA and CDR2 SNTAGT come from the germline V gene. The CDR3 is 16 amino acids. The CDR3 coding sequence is TGTGCCAGCAGTGACGGCGCGGGAGGTTCCACAGATACGCAGTATTTT. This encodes CASSDGAGGSTDTQYF.

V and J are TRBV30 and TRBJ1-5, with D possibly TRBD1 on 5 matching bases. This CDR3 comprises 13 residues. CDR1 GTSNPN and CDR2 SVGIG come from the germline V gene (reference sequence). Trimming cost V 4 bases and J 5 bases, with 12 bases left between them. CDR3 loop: CAWTAGGDQPQHF. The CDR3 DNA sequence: TGTGCCTGGACGGCCGGGGGAGATCAGCCCCAGCATTTT. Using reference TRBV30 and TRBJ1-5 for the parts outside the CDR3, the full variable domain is SQTIHQWPATLVQPVGSPLSLECTVEGTSNPNLYWYRQAAGRGLQLLFYSVGIGQISSEVPQNLSASRPQDRQFILSSKKLLLSDSGFYLCAWTAGGDQPQHFGDGTRLSIL.

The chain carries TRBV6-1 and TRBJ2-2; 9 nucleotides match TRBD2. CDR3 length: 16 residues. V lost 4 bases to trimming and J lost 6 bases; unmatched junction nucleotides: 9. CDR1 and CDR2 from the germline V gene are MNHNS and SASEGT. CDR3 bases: TGTGCCAGCAGTGCTCTAGCGGGGAGAACCCCCGGGGAGCTGTTTTTT. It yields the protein CASSALAGRTPGELFF.

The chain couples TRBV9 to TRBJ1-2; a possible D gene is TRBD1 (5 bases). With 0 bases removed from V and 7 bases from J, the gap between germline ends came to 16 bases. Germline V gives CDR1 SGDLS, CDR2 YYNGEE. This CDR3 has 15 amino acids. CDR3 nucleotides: TGTGCCAGCAGCGTAGGGGTGACAGCAGAAGGTGGCTACACCTTC. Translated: CASSVGVTAEGGYTF.

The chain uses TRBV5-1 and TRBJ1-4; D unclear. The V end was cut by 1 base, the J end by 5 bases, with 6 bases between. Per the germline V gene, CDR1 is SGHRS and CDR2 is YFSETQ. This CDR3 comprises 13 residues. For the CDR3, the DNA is TGCGCCAGCAGCTTGATGGAGAATGAAAAACTGTTTTTT. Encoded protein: CASSLMENEKLFF.

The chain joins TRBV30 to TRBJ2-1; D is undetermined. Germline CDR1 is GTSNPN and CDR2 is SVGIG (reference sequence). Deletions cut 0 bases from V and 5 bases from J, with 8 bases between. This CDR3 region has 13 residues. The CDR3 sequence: CAWSVSGDNEQFF. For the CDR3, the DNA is TGTGCCTGGAGTGTATCAGGCGACAATGAGCAGTTCTTC.

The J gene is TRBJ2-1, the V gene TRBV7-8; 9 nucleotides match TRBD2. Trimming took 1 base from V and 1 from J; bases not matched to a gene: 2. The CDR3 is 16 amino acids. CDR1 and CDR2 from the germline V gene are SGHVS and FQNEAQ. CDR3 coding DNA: TGTGCCAGCAGCTTAGTGAGCGGGGGGTCCTACAATGAGCAGTTCTTC. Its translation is CASSLVSGGSYNEQFF.

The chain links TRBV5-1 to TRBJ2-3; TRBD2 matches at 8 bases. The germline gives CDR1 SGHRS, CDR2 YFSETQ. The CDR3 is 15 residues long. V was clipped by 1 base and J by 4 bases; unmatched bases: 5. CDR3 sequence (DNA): TGCGCCAGCAGCTTGAGTTCGGGAGGGGCAGATACGCAGTATTTT. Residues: CASSLSSGGADTQYF.

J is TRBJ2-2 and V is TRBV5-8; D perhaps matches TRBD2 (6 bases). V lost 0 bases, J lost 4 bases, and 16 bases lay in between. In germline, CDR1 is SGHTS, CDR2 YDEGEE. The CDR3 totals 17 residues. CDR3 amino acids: CASSLVGLGLLTGELFF. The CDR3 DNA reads TGTGCCAGCAGCTTGGTAGGACTGGGACTCCTCACCGGGGAGCTGTTTTTT.

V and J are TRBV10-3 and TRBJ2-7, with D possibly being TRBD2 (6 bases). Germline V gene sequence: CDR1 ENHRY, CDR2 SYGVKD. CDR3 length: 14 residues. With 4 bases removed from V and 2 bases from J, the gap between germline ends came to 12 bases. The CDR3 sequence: CAISGRDVTYEQYF. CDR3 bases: TGTGCCATCAGTGGGCGGGACGTAACCTACGAGCAGTACTTC.

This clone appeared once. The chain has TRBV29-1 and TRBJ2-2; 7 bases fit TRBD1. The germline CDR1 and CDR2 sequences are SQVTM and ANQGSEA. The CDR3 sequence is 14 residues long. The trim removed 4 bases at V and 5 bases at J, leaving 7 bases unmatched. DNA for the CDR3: TGCAGCGTTGTTCCCAGGGGGTGGACCGGGGAGCTGTTTTTT. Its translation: CSVVPRGWTGELFF.

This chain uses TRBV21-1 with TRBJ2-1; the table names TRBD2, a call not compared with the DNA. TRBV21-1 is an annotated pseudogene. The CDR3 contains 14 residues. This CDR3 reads CASSSGPGDNEQFF. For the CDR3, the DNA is TGTGCCAGCAGCTCAGGACCGGGGGACAATGAGCAGTTCTTC.

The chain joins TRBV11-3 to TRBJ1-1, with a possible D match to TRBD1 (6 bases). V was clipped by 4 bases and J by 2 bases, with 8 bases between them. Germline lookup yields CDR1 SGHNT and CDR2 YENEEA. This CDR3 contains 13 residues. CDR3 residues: CASSWTANTEAFF. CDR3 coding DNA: TGTGCCAGCAGCTGGACAGCTAACACTGAAGCTTTCTTT.

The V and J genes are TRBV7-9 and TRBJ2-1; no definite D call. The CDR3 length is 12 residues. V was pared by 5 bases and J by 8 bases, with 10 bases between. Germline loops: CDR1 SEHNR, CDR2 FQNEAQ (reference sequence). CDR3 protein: CASSLIIYEQFF. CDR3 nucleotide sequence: TGTGCCAGCAGCCTAATTATCTATGAGCAGTTCTTC.

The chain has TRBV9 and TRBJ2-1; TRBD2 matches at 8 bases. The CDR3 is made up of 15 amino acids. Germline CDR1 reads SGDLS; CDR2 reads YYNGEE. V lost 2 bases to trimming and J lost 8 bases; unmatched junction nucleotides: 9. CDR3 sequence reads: CASSVTGTSFYEQFF. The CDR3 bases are TGTGCCAGCAGCGTTACCGGGACTAGTTTTTATGAGCAGTTCTTC. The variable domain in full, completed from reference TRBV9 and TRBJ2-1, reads DSGVTQTPKHLITATGQRVTLRCSPRSGDLSVYWYQQSLDQGLQFLIQYYNGEERAKGNILERFSAQQFPDLHSELNLSSLELGDSALYFCASSVTGTSFYEQFFGPGTRLTVL.

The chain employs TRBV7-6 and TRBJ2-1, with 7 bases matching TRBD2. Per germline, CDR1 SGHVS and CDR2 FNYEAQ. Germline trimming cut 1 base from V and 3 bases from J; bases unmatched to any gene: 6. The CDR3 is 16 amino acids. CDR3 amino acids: CASSLDQRGFYNEQFF. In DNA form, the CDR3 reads TGTGCCAGCAGCTTAGACCAGCGGGGCTTCTACAATGAGCAGTTCTTC.

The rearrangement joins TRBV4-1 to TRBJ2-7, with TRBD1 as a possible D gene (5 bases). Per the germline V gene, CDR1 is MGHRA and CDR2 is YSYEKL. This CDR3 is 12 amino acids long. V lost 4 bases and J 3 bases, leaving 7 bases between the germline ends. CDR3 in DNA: TGCGCCAGCAGCCCCACAGGCTACGAGCAGTACTTC. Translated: CASSPTGYEQYF.

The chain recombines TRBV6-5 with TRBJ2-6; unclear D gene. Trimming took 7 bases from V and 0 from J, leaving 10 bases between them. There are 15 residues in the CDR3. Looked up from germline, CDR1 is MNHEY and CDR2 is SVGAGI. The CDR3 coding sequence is TGTGCCAGCACTCGGCGGCCCTCTGGGGCCAACGTCCTGACTTTC. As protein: CASTRRPSGANVLTF.